This T cell receptor beta chain stems from a study of cytomegalovirus exposure and HLA in healthy donors. Regarding the study as a whole: It was assumed in the presence/absence analyses that sequencing depth was roughly uniform across donors.

Comments on this clone: Its target is unknown.

PCR was performed using 60 Vbeta and 13 Jbeta primers. TCRdb's copy holds only in-frame clones and misses some; the assay was immunoSEQ multiplex PCR. The data show 200,000 or so clones, and the top ten clones hold more than 0.95%. The source material was PBMCs. This sequence was found in a girl aged 2-10 years in good health and CMV-seropositive.

The CDR3 nucleotides read TGTGCCAGCAGCTTATTCCAGGGCACTGAAGCTTTCTTT. Its protein product is CASSLFQGTEAFF. The chain joins TRBV7-3 to TRBJ1-1; D is possibly TRBD1 (5 bases). Looked up from germline, CDR1 is SGHTA and CDR2 is FQGTGA. The CDR3 has 13 amino acids. V lost 2 bases and J lost 4, with 8 bases in between.